Below, one T cell receptor (beta chain) is given with its context. Which antigen it targets is not known. One base away there is no much larger clone; base qualities are not given. Systemically healthy Caucasian individuals from Russia, some 40 in total and aged roughly 6 to 90 years, were included as donors. Each donor gave 8 to 10 milliliters of peripheral blood, drawn into EDTA-treated Vacutainer tubes. Ficoll-Paque density-gradient centrifugation was used to isolate PBMCs, with at least 6 million per sample. Total RNA, at least 6 micrograms per sample, was extracted from PBMCs with Trizol reagent. For every donor, an aliquot of PBMCs went through flow cytometry to measure the percentages of naive CD45RAhigh/CD27high T cells. Reading the germline V gene (reference sequence) gives CDR1 LGHDT and CDR2 YNNKEL. V is pared back by 1 base and J by 4 bases, with 10 bases lying between the germline termini. Including the terminal cysteine and phenylalanine, the CDR3 comprises 15 residues. The only DNA kept is the CDR3, 45 bases in frame from the first base.

Library prep was done by 5' RACE. Sequencing was carried out with an Illumina HiSeq 2500. A second PCR of about 7 to 12 cycles was run with a J-beta primer mix and a sample-barcoded 5' primer. Each TCR beta cDNA molecule received a unique molecular identifier from a template-switch 5' adaptor carrying 12 random nucleotides. At least 2.5 million CDR3-containing paired-end reads were obtained from each sample. First-strand cDNA synthesis was performed from all RNA using the Mint cDNA synthesis kit, with priming by a TRBC-specific oligonucleotide. After uracil-DNA glycosylase treatment, a first 18-cycle PCR used universal primers M1SS and BC2_uni_R on all cDNA. The source study handled its data this way. Normalization of each sample was performed by random selection of 1 million high-quality reads, each carrying a distinct molecular identifier. Reads with shared molecular identifiers were discarded instead of being binned into consensus sequences. CDR3 identification, clonotype clustering and error correction used MiTCR with a Q25 quality threshold and the strictest error-elimination algorithm. A nonparametric unseen species model with Euler transformation was used to estimate lower-bound total TCR beta diversity. The public reads were reanalyzed by TCRdb: fastp trimming at Q25, MiXCR alignment, in-frame beta chains only. Entries are consolidated by CDR3 protein sequence, retaining the most common genes and DNA. TCRdb assigned the V and J calls; the authors' analysis was not used. The sample table lists roughly 790,000 distinct CDR3 sequences, roughly two fifths of them with a count of one. Of the sample, around a fifth falls within the top ten clones.

This record comes from a study of blood T cells in healthy people across ages (dated by TCRdb to 2014 to 2015). Some background on the complete study: In model experiments, template switching captured about one uniquely barcoded TCR beta cDNA molecule for every two T cells. Four age groups were formed from the donors: young (average approximately 15 years), middle-aged (around 37), aged (approximately 60) and long-lived (less than 85). Age-related changes in TCR beta repertoire diversity were measured in the study by deep sequencing normalized with unique cDNA molecular identifiers. To avoid experimental bias, donors of different ages were randomly spread across the sequencing lanes. Using the same blood draw, the study looked at two additional independent replicas of 1 million unique cDNA reads for two donors, one aged 18 to 30 and the other aged 80 or older.

Study-level results and caveats: Donor CMV infection status was unknown, potentially confounding age-related changes in expanded clonotypes. Estimates of total diversity based on one million sequenced T cells were regarded as lower bounds and as underestimates. Compared with the aged group, the long-lived group had more naive CD4+ T cells, fewer expanded clones and increased TCR diversity, suggesting age selection. Bulk unsorted PBMC profiling prevented conclusive comparison of naive and antigen-experienced compartments. As age increased, observed TCR beta diversity per million T cells dropped in a roughly linear way, and a significant reduction was already evident by age about 40. A strong correlation was found between observed TCR beta diversity and the percentage of naive T cells measured by flow cytometry.

This receptor chain uses TRBV3-1 and TRBJ1-4; no D gene is confidently identified. The specimen sequenced was blood. This receptor was identified in a woman aged 60-70 years in good health. The CDR3 corresponds to CASSQVLENNEKLFF. The sequence in DNA is TGTGCCAGCAGCCAAGTATTAGAAAATAATGAAAAACTGTTTTTT.